This T cell receptor beta chain was recovered during a study of T cells in Graves' hyperthyroidism and ophthalmopathy. Overall study findings and caveats: Stable hyperthyroidism was separated from ophthalmopathy by a model based on 13 V-J features. Blood also showed most of the thyroid clonotypes that were expanded above 0.001.

Uncontrolled infection, other autoimmune disease, pregnancy and lactation each barred patients from inclusion. Clinical symptoms, serum thyroxine and TRAb, thyroid ultrasound and orbital computed tomography together formed the diagnostic basis. This clonotype occurred a few times. What it recognizes is unknown. Trimming took off 5 bases at V and 4 bases at J, with 8 bases between the two ends. Germline V CDR1 and CDR2: MNHNS, SASEGT. The CDR3 sequence is 12 residues long. RNA transcripts served as the template for amplifying TCR beta CDR3 regions. TCR CDR3 underwent first-round RT-PCR with the HTBI primer set. One entry per CDR3 protein results from TCRdb running MiXCR on the multiplex PCR reads. The top ten clones hold about 13% of a sample with hundreds of thousands of distinct CDR3 sequences, approximately 15% of them seen once.

The sequenced material came from blood. This TCR was sampled from a man between 18 and 35 years old with Graves' ophthalmopathy. This sequence joins TRBV6-1 and TRBJ1-1; unclear D gene. CDR3 loop: CASSPTITEAFF. CDR3 in DNA: TGTGCCAGCAGTCCGACGATCACTGAAGCTTTCTTT.